The 14 T cell receptor beta chains reported below all come from one sample, sequenced in a study of Ad26.COV2.S vaccination and SARS-CoV-2 variants. Treatment: roughly 19 received Ad26.COV2.S at low or high dose, single or two shots; roughly 5 received placebo; per-sample allocation not given. Collection of the samples took place on day 63 after the first injection of vaccine or placebo. Clones were read by immunoSEQ multiplex PCR, and TCRdb kept only the in-frame ones, dropping some. The sample includes some 640,000 clones, more than 80% of them seen just once. Source: peripheral blood, taken in a trial of Ad26.COV2.S vaccine versus placebo. The source of these receptors is a person aged 18-60 years who received the Ad26.COV2.S COVID-19 vaccine or a placebo.

This clone was observed a single time. The chain combines TRBV14 with TRBJ1-3; TRBD1 matches at 11 bases. CDR3 length: 15 residues. Germline V lookup: CDR1 SGHDN, CDR2 FVKESK. V was clipped by 6 bases and J by 4 bases; unmatched bases: 5. The CDR3 here is CASSKGTGGGNTIYF. In nucleotides, the CDR3 is TGTGCCAGCAGTAAAGGGACAGGGGGAGGAAACACCATATATTTT. Based on the CDR3 plus reference TRBV14 and TRBJ1-3, the full variable domain is EAGVTQFPSHSVIEKGQTVTLRCDPISGHDNLYWYRRVMGKEIKFLLHFVKESKQDESGMPNNRFLAERTGGTYSTLKVQPAELEDSGVYFCASSKGTGGGNTIYFGEGSWLTVV.

The count of this clone is one. V is TRBV3-1 (or the pseudogene TRBV3-2) and J is TRBJ2-5; D not certain. The better agreement between TRBJ2-7 and the DNA end casts doubt on the J call. Germline CDR1 and CDR2: LGHDT and YNNKEL (reference sequence). The length of the CDR3 is 12 residues. DNA for the CDR3: TGTGCCAGCAGCCATTGGGCATCCGAGCAGTACTTC. This encodes CASSHWASEQYF.

This clone was counted a single time. The chain is built from TRBV6-5 and TRBJ2-1; no reliable D call. The CDR3 totals 13 residues. CDR1 and CDR2 (germline): MNHEY, SVGAGI. The V and J ends lost 4 bases and 4 bases respectively, with 8 bases between them. The CDR3 bases are TGTGCCAGCAGTTCGACCGTGTACAATGAGCAGTTCTTC. It encodes CASSSTVYNEQFF.

The J gene is TRBJ1-6, the V gene TRBV27; D gene ambiguous. V was pared by 6 bases and J by 2 bases, with 14 bases between. This CDR3 is built from 16 residues. Germline-derived CDR1 and CDR2 are MNHEY and SMNVEV (reference sequence). The CDR3 DNA is TGTGCCAGCAGCCGCACTAGGTCCCCCTATAATTCACCCCTCCACTTT. This gives the protein CASSRTRSPYNSPLHF.

The rearrangement joins TRBV24-1 to TRBJ2-3, with TRBD2 identical over 10 bases. Germline V CDR1 and CDR2: KGHDR, SFDVKD. Germline trimming cut 4 bases from V and 5 bases from J; bases unmatched to any gene: 8. CDR3 length: 16 residues. This chain's CDR3 is CATSEGLAGGVDTQYF. The CDR3 DNA reads as TGTGCCACCAGTGAAGGGTTAGCGGGAGGAGTAGATACGCAGTATTTT.

The chain uses TRBV29-1 and TRBJ1-2; D call uncertain. Trimming cost V 5 bases and J 0 bases, with 7 bases left between them. Germline CDR1 SQVTM, CDR2 ANQGSEA. CDR3 length: 12 amino acids. For the CDR3, the DNA is TGCAGCGTTCTTGGGTCTAACTATGGCTACACCTTC. As protein: CSVLGSNYGYTF.

The chain has TRBV5-6 and TRBJ1-2; 8 nucleotides line up with TRBD1. The CDR3 is made up of 13 amino acids. CDR1 is SGHDT and CDR2 is YYEEEE in the germline V gene. V trimming: 4 bases; J trimming: 5 bases; junction bases outside the gene matches: 4. The CDR3 DNA follows: TGTGCCAGCAGCGTACAGGGGGGGTATGGCTACACCTTC. Encoded protein: CASSVQGGYGYTF. Filled out from reference TRBV5-6 and TRBJ1-2, the complete variable domain reads DAGVTQSPTHLIKTRGQQVTLRCSPKSGHDTVSWYQQALGQGPQFIFQYYEEEERQRGNFPDRFSGHQFPNYSSELNVNALLLGDSALYLCASSVQGGYGYTFGSGTRLTVV.

The chain couples TRBV13 to TRBJ2-5; the match to TRBD2 covers 11 bases. The CDR3 totals 18 residues. Trimming removed 5 bases from V and 5 bases from J; junction bases left unmatched: 16. Germline-derived CDR1 and CDR2 are PRHDT and FYEKMQ (reference sequence). The CDR3 region is CASSRGGLAGGSWETQYF. DNA of the CDR3: TGTGCCAGCAGCCGTGGGGGTCTAGCGGGAGGCAGCTGGGAGACCCAGTACTTC.

V is TRBV19 and J is TRBJ1-6, with D unclear. This CDR3 has 13 amino acids. Germline values: CDR1 LNHDA, CDR2 SQIVND (reference sequence). The V end was cut by 8 bases, the J end by 9 bases, with 14 bases between. CDR3 amino acids: CASSNPEFSPLHF. CDR3 bases: TGTGCCAGTTCCAATCCAGAATTTTCACCCCTCCACTTT.

J is TRBJ1-4 and V is TRBV21-1. TRBV21-1 is recorded as a pseudogene. This CDR3 region has 17 residues. CDR3 sequence reads: CASSSRGGGPTNEKLFF. As DNA, the CDR3 is TGTGCCAGCAGCTCTCGGGGCGGGGGGCCAACTAATGAAAAACTGTTTTTT.

This chain connects TRBV25-1 to TRBJ1-1, with 7 bases that match TRBD1. Germline V gene lookup returns CDR1 MGHDK and CDR2 SYGVNS. The CDR3 totals 14 residues. J lost 4 bases, V lost 4 bases, and 6 bases had no gene match. The CDR3 DNA is TGTGCCAGCAGTGCCACAGGGGAGGGCACTGAAGCTTTCTTT. Translation gives CASSATGEGTEAFF.

CDR3 sequence: CASSPRARVEETQYF. DNA for the CDR3: TGTGCCAGCTCACCAAGGGCCAGGGTAGAAGAGACCCAGTACTTC. The rearrangement links TRBV18 to TRBJ2-5; possibly TRBD1 for D (5 bases). The CDR3 sequence is 15 residues long. The V and J ends lost 2 bases and 3 bases respectively, with 13 bases between them. The germline V gene has CDR1 KGHSH and CDR2 LQKENI.

The chain recombines TRBV5-4 with TRBJ2-5; 9 bases match TRBD2. The germline CDR1 and CDR2 sequences are SGHNT and YYREEE (reference sequence). Trimming cost V 0 bases and J 5 bases; bases outside gene matches: 2. There are 14 residues in the CDR3. The CDR3 sequence is CASSLDAGGETQYF. The CDR3, as DNA: TGTGCCAGCAGCTTGGATGCGGGGGGGGAGACCCAGTACTTC.

The V and J genes are TRBV9 and TRBJ1-6; D unclear. Germline V gene sequence: CDR1 SGDLS, CDR2 YYNGEE. V was pared by 3 bases and J by 6 bases, with 4 bases between. This CDR3 is 12 amino acids long. CDR3 sequence: CASSGLNSPLHF. CDR3 nucleotides: TGTGCCAGCAGCGGCCTTAATTCACCCCTCCACTTT.